These 4 T cell receptor beta chains share one sample of origin, sequenced in a study of cytomegalovirus exposure and HLA in healthy donors. This PCR relied on a set of 60 Vbeta primers and 13 Jbeta primers. Sequenced by immunoSEQ multiplex PCR; TCRdb stores in-frame clones only, minus some. Here the sample spans roughly 160,000 clones, 80% being singletons. Sequencing used PBMCs. These receptors originate from a man aged 25 to 40 in good health and CMV-seronegative.

The rearrangement uses TRBV7-9 and TRBJ2-1, with TRBD1 identical over 10 bases. Germline loops: CDR1 SEHNR, CDR2 FQNEAQ (reference sequence). The CDR3 has 13 residues. The junction had 0 bases not matched to a gene; V was cut back by 4 bases and J by 6 bases. Here the CDR3 DNA reads TGTGCCAGCAGCTGGACAGGGGGCAATGAGCAGTTCTTC. Amino acid sequence: CASSWTGGNEQFF.

This chain uses TRBV5-1 with TRBJ2-1; 11 nucleotides align to TRBD1. CDR1 is SGHRS, CDR2 YFSETQ, per germline. V shed 4 bases and J 3 bases; nucleotides not matched to a gene: 6. The CDR3 sequence is 16 residues long. DNA for the CDR3: TGCGCCAGCAGCCCGAGGACAGGGGGCGACTACAATGAGCAGTTCTTC. Amino acids: CASSPRTGGDYNEQFF.

The sample holds a few counts of this clone. This chain uses TRBV5-6 with TRBJ2-6, with D possibly matching TRBD2 (5 bases). The V end was cut by 6 bases, the J end by 1 base, with 14 bases between. The length of the CDR3 is 16 residues. CDR1 SGHDT and CDR2 YYEEEE come from the germline V gene. CDR3 sequence reads: CASTSRGLSGANVLTF. The DNA of the CDR3 is TGTGCCAGCACCTCGCGAGGACTTTCTGGGGCCAACGTCCTGACTTTC.

The J gene is TRBJ2-2, the V gene TRBV29-1; 7 bases fit TRBD1. The CDR3 is made up of 12 amino acids. Germline V gives CDR1 SQVTM, CDR2 ANQGSEA. Germline trimming cut 7 bases from V and 1 base from J; bases unmatched to any gene: 0. The CDR3 DNA follows: TGCAGCGGGACAGGGAACACCGGGGAGCTGTTTTTT. This encodes CSGTGNTGELFF.